This TCR beta chain was recovered during a study of blood T cell repertoires in COVID-19. Study as a whole: Samples representing acute and convalescent COVID-19 were sourced from the United States, Italy and Spain. T cells, B-cell-depleted T cells, or PBMCs supplied cDNA or gDNA.

In the source study's methods: Reference gene primers were amplified, and this amplification served to estimate nucleated cell counts. The protocol was immunoSEQ multiplex PCR, while the TCRdb copy is restricted to in-frame clones and leaves out a portion. Clone size and V and J calls were adopted from that table, with D and trimming inferred from the DNA. The sample lists approximately 30,000 clones, over 75% seen once, with about a quarter in the top ten. The CDR3 sequence is 14 residues long. From germline, CDR1 is LNHDA and CDR2 SQIVND (reference sequence). V was pared by 6 bases and J by 4 bases, with 6 bases of the junction left unmatched.

Sample: peripheral blood. This chain links TRBV19 with TRBJ2-5; 9 bases agree with TRBD2. This receptor was identified in a human donor in a cohort sampled during active COVID-19. Written as DNA, the CDR3 is TGTGCCAGTAGAAGCGGGGGGATGTCAGAGACCCAGTACTTC. Amino acid sequence: CASRSGGMSETQYF.